This paragraph covers one TCR beta chain sequence. Antigen unknown. The record originates from a study of T cell responses to AZD1222 COVID-19 vaccine. Germline trimming cut 3 bases from V and 5 bases from J; bases unmatched to any gene: 3. This CDR3 comprises 14 residues. Germline CDR1 LNHDA, CDR2 SQIVND (reference sequence). Study results and limitations: Spike-specific TCR repertoires showed rising breadth and depth after two AZD1222 doses. The sample set comprised mostly white British donors with more females, and clonal diversity was possibly underestimated. Reports say nearly half of spike-specific TCRs go after unmutated variant regions.

Measured with immunoSEQ multiplex PCR; TCRdb has only the in-frame clones, and not every one. The sample yields 150,000 to 200,000 clones, 80% to 95% seen once. The source is an adult in good health. This specimen consisted of peripheral blood, obtained on day 0 of AZD1222 vaccination. V gene TRBV19 combines with J gene TRBJ1-5; 8 bases align to TRBD1. In nucleotides, the CDR3 is TGTGCCAGTAGTATTGACAGGGGCGATCAGCCCCAGCATTTT. Translated: CASSIDRGDQPQHF.